This record covers a single TCR beta chain. The record originates from a study of naive and memory T cell subsets. Both TRBC1 and TRBC2 were covered by a beta constant-region primer of two equimolar oligonucleotides. TCRdb reprocessed the UMI-ligation and nested PCR reads via MiXCR and lists one record per CDR3 protein. Of some 85,000 distinct CDR3 sequences in the sample, around 13% were seen once. The CDR3 loop spans 14 amino acids. In germline, CDR1 is GTSNPN, CDR2 SVGIG (reference sequence). V shed 3 bases and J 7 bases; nucleotides not matched to a gene: 6. The rearrangement links TRBV30 to TRBJ2-7, with 13 bases fitting TRBD2. This sequence was found in a human donor in good health. Source material: central memory CD4+ T cells from blood. The CDR3 here is CAWSAGLAGWEQYF. DNA of the CDR3: TGTGCCTGGAGCGCGGGACTAGCGGGATGGGAGCAGTACTTC.